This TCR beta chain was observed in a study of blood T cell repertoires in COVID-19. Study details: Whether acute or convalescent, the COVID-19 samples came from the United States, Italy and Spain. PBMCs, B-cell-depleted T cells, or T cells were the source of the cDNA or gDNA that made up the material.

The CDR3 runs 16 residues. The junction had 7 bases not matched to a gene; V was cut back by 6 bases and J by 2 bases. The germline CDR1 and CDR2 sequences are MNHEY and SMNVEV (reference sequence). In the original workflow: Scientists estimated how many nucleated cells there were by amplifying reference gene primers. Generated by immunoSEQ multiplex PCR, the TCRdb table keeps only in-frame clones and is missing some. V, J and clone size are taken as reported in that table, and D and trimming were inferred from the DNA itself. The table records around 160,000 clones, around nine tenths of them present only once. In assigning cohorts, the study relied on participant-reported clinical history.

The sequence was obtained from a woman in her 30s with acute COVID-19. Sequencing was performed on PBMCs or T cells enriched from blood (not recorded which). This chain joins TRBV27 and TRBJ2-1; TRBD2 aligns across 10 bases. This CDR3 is CASSTTGTSAYNEQFF. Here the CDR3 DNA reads TGTGCCAGCAGCACAACCGGGACTAGCGCCTACAATGAGCAGTTCTTC.